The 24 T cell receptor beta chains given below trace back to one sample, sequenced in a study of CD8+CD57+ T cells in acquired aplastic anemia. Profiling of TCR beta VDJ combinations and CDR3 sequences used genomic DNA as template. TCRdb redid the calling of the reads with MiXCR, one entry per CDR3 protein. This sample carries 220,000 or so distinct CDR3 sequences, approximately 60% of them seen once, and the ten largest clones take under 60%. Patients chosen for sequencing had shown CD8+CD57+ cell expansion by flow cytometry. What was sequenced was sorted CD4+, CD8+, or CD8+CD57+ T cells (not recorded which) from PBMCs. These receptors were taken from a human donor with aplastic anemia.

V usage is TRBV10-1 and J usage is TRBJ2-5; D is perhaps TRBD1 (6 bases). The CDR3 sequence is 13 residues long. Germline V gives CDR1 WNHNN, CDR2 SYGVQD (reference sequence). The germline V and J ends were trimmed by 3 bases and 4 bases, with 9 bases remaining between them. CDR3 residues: CASSDRGVETQYF. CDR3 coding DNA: TGCGCCAGCAGTGACAGGGGCGTAGAGACCCAGTACTTC.

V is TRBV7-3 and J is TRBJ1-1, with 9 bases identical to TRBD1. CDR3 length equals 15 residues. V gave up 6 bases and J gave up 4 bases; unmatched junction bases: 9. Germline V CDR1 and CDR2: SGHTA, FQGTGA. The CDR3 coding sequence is TGTGCCAGCAGGGATTCGGGACAGGGAGTCACTGAAGCTTTCTTT. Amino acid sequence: CASRDSGQGVTEAFF.

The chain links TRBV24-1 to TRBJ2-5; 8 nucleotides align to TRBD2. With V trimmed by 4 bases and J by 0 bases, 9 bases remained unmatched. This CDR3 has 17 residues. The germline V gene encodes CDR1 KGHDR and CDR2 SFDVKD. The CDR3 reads CATSDVISGNNQETQYF. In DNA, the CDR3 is TGTGCCACCAGTGACGTGATTAGCGGGAATAACCAAGAGACCCAGTACTTC.

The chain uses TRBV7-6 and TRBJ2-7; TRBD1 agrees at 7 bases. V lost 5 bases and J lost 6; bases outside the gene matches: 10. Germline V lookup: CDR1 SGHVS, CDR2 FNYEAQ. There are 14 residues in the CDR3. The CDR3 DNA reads TGTGCCAGCAGCCTAACAGGGGAGAGGGGCGAGCAGTACTTC. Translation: CASSLTGERGEQYF. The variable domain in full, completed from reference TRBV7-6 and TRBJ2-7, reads GAGVSQSPRYKVTKRGQDVALRCDPISGHVSLYWYRQALGQGPEFLTYFNYEAQQDKSGLPNDRFSAERPEGSISTLTIQRTEQRDSAMYRCASSLTGERGEQYFGPGTRLTVT.

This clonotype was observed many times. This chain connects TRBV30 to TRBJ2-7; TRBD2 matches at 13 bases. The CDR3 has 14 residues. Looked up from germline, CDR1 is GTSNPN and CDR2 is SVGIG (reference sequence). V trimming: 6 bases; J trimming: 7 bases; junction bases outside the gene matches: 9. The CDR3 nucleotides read TGTGCCTGTAATCGAGGGACTAGCGGGGATGAGCAGTACTTC. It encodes CACNRGTSGDEQYF.

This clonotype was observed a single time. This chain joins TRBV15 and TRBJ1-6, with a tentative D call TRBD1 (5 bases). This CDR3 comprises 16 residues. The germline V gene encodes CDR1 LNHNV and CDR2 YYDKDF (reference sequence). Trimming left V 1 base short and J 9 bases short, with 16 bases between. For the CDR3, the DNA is TGTGCCACCAGCAGAGGGGGCCTCGGGGGAGGTTCACCCCTCCACTTT. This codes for CATSRGGLGGGSPLHF.

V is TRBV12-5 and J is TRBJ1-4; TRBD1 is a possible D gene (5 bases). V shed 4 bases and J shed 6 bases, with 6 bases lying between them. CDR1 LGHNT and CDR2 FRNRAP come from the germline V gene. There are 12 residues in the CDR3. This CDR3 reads CASGSGYEKLFF. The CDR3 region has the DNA TGTGCTAGTGGTTCAGGGTATGAAAAACTGTTTTTT.

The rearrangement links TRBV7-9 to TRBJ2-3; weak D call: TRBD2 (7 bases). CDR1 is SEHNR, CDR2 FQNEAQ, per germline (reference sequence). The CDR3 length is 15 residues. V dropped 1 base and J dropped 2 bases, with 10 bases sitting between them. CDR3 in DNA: TGTGCCAGCAGCTTAGGGGGGGGCGACACAGATACGCAGTATTTT. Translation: CASSLGGGDTDTQYF.

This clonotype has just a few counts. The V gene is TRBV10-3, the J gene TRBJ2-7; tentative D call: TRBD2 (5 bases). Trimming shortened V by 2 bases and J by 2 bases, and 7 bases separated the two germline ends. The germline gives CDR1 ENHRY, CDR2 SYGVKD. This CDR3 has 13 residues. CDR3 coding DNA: TGTGCCATCAGTGAGGGGAGAACCTACGAGCAGTACTTC. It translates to CAISEGRTYEQYF.

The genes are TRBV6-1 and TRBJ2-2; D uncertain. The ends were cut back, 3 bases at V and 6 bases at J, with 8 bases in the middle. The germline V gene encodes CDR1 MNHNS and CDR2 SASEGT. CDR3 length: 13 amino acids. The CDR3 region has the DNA TGTGCCAGCAGTGAGGAAACGGCCGGGGAGCTGTTTTTT. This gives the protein CASSEETAGELFF.

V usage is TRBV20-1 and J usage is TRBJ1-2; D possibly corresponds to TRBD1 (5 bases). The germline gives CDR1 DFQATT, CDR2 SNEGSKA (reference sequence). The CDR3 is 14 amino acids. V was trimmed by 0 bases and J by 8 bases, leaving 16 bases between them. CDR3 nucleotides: TGCAGTGCTAGAGATCGAGTGGGGACCAGGGGCTACACCTTC. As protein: CSARDRVGTRGYTF.

CDR3 nucleotide sequence: TGTGCCAGCAGCTTAGCCCTAGCGGGGACTTACAATGAGCAGTTCTTC. Residues: CASSLALAGTYNEQFF. This sequence joins TRBV7-9 and TRBJ2-1, with 9 bases aligning to TRBD2. The germline V gene has CDR1 SEHNR and CDR2 FQNEAQ (reference sequence). This CDR3 comprises 16 residues. After removal of 0 bases from V and 4 bases from J, the junction contained 4 bases not matched to a gene.

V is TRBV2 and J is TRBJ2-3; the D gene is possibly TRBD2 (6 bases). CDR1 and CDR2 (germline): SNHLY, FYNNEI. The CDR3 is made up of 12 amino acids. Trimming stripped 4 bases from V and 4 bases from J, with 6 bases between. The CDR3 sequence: CASSGGADTQYF. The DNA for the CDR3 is TGTGCCAGCAGTGGGGGGGCAGATACGCAGTATTTT.

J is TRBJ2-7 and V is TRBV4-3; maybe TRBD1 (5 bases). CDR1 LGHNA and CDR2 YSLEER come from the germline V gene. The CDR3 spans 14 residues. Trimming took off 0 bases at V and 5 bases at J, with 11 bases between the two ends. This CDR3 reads CASSQDRQGNEQYF. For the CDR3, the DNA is TGCGCCAGCAGCCAAGATCGCCAGGGCAACGAGCAGTACTTC.

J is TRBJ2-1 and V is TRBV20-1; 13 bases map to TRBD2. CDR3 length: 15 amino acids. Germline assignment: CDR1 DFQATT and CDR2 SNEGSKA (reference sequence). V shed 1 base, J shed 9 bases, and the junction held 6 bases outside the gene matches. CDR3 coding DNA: TGCAGTGCTAGAGGGGGGACTAGCGGGAAAGGTGAGCAGTTCTTC. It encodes CSARGGTSGKGEQFF.

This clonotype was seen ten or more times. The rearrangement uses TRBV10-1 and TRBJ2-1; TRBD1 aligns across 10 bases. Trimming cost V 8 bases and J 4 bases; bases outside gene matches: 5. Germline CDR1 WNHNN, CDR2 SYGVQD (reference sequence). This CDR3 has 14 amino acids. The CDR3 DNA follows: TGCGCCAGCTCCCGGGACAGGGGATACAATGAGCAGTTCTTC. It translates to CASSRDRGYNEQFF.

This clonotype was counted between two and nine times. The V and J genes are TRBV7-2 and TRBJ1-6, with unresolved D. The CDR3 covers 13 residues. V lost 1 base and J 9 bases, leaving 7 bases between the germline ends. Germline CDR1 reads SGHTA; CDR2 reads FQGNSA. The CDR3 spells CASSLDMFSPLHF. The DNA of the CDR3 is TGTGCCAGCAGCTTAGACATGTTTTCACCCCTCCACTTT.

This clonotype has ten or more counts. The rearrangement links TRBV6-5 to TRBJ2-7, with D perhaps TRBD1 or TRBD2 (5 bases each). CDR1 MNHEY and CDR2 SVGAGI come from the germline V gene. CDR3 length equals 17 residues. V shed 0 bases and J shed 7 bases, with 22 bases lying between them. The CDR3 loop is CASSYSKVGTDVWEQYF. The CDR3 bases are TGTGCCAGCAGTTACTCGAAGGTTGGGACCGATGTCTGGGAGCAGTACTTC.

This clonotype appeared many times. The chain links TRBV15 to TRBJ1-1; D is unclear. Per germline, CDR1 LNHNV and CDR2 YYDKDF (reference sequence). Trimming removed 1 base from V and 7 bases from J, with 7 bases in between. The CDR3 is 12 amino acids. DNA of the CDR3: TGTGCCACCAGCAGAGTAGGAGGTGAAGCTTTCTTT. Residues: CATSRVGGEAFF.

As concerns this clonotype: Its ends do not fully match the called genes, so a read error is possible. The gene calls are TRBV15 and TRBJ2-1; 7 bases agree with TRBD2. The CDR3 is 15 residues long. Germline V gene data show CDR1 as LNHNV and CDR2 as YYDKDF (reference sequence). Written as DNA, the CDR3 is TGTGCCACCAGCAGAGGCGGGAGTTTATACAATGAGAAGTTCTTC. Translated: CATSRGGSLYNEKFF.

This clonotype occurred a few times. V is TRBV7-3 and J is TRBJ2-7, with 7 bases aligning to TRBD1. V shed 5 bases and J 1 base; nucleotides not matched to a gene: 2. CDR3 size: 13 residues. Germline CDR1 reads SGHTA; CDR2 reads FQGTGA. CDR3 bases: TGTGCCAGCAGCAGGGGGCCGTCCTACGAGCAGTACTTC. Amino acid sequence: CASSRGPSYEQYF. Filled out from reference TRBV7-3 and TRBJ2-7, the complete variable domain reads GAGVSQTPSNKVTEKGKYVELRCDPISGHTALYWYRQSLGQGPEFLIYFQGTGAADDSGLPNDRFFAVRPEGSVSTLKIQRTERGDSAVYLCASSRGPSYEQYFGPGTRLTVT.

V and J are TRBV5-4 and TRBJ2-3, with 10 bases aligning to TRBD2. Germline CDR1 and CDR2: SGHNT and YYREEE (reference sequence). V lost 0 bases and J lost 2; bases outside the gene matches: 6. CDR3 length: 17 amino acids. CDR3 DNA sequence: TGTGCCAGCAGCTTGGGTCTAGCGGGGGCCCACACAGATACGCAGTATTTT. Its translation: CASSLGLAGAHTDTQYF.

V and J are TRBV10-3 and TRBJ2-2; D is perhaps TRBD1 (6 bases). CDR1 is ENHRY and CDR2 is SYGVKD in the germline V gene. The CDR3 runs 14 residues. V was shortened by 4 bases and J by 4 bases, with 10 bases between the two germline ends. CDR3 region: CAISAGQSTGELFF. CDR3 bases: TGTGCCATCAGTGCAGGACAGAGCACCGGGGAGCTGTTTTTT.

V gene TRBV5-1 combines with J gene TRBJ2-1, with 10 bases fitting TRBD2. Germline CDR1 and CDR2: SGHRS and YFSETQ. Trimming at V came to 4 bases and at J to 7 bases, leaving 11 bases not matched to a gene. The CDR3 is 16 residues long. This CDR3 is CASSHRWLAGVNEQFF. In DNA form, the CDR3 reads TGCGCCAGCAGCCACCGGTGGCTAGCGGGAGTAAATGAGCAGTTCTTC. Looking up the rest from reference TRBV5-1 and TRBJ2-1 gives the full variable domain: KAGVTQTPRYLIKTRGQQVTLSCSPISGHRSVSWYQQTPGQGLQFLFEYFSETQRNKGNFPGRFSGRQFSNSRSEMNVSTLELGDSALYLCASSHRWLAGVNEQFFGPGTRLTVL.